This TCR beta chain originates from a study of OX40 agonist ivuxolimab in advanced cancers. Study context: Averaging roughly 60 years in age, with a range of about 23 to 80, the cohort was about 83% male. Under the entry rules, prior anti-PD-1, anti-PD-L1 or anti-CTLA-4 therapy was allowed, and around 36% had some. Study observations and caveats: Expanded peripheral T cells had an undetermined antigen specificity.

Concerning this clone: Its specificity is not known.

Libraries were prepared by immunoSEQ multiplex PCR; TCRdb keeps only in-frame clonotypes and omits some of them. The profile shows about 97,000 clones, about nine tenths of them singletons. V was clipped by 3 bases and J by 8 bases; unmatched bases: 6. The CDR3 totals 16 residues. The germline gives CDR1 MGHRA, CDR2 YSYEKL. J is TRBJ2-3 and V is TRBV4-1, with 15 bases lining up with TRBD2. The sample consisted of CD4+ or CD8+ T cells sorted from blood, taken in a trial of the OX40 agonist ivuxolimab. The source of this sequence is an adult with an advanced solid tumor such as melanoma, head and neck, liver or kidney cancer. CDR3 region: CASSHLGLAGGGTQYF. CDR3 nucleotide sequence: TGCGCCAGCAGCCACCTCGGACTAGCGGGGGGGGGTACGCAGTATTTT.